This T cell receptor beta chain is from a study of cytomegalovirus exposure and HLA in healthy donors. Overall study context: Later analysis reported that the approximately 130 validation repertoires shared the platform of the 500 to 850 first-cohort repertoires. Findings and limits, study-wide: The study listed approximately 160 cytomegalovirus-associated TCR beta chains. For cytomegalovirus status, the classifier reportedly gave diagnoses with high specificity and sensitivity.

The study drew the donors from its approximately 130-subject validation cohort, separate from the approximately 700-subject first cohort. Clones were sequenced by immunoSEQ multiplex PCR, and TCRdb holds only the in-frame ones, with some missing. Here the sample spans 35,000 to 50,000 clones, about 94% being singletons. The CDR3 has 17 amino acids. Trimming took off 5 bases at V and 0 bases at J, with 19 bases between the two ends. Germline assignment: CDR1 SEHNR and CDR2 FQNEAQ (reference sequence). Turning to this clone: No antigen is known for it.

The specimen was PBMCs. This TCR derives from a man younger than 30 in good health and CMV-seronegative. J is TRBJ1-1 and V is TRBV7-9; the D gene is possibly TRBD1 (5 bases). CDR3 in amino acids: CASSPQAGQGMNTEAFF. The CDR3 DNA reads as TGTGCCAGCAGCCCGCAAGCAGGGCAAGGAATGAACACTGAAGCTTTCTTT. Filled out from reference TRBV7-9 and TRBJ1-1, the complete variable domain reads DTGVSQNPRHKITKRGQNVTFRCDPISEHNRLYWYRQTLGQGPEFLTYFQNEAQLEKSRLLSDRFSAERPKGSFSTLEIQRTEQGDSAMYLCASSPQAGQGMNTEAFFGQGTRLTVV.